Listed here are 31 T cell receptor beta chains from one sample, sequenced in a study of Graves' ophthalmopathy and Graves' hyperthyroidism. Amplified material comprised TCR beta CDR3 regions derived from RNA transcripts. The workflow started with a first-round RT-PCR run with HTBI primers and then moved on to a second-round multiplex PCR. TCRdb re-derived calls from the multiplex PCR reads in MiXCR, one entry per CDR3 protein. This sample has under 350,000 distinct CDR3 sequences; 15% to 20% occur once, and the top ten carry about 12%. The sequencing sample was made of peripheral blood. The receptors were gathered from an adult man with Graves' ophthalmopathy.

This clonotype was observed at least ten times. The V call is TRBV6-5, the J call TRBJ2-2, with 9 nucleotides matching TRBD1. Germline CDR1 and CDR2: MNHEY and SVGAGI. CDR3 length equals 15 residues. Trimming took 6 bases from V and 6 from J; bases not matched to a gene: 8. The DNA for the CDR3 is TGTGCCAGCAGGCCGGGACAGGGAGTCTCCGGGGAGCTGTTTTTT. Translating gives CASRPGQGVSGELFF.

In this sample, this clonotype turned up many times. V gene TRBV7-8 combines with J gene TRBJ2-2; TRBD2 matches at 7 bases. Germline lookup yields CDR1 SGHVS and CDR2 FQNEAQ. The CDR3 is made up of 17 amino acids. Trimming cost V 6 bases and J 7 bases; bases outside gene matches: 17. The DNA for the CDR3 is TGTGCCAGCAGTTCTCAGGGCACTAGCGAGATAGGCGGGGAGCTGTTTTTT. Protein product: CASSSQGTSEIGGELFF.

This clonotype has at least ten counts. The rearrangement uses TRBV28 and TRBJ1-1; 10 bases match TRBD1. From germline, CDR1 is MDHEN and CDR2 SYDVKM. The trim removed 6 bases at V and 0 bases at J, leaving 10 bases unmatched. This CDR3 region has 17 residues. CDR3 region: CASRVGGTGDMNTEAFF. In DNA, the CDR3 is TGTGCCAGCAGAGTAGGGGGGACAGGGGACATGAACACTGAAGCTTTCTTT.

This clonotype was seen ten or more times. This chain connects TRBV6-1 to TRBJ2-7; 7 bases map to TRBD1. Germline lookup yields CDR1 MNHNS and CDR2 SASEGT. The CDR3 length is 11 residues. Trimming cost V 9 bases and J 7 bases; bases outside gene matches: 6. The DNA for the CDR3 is TGTGCCAGTAAAAGGGGGCTGGAGCAGTACTTC. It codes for CASKRGLEQYF.

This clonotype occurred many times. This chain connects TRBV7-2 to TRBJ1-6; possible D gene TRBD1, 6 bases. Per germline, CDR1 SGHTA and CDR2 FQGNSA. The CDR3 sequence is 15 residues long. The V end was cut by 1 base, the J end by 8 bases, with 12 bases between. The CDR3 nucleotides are TGTGCCAGCAGCTTAGTCGCGGGGGCGGATTCACCCCTCCACTTT. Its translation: CASSLVAGADSPLHF.

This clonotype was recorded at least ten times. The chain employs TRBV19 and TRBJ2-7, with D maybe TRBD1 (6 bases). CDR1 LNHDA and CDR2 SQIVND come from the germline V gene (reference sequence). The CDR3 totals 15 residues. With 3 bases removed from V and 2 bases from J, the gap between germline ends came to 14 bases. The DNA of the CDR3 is TGTGCCAGTAGTATTTCCGGCAGGGGAGCCTACGAGCAGTACTTC. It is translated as CASSISGRGAYEQYF. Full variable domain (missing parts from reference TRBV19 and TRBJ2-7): DGGITQSPKYLFRKEGQNVTLSCEQNLNHDAMYWYRQDPGQGLRLIYYSQIVNDFQKGDIAEGYSVSREKKESFPLTVTSAQKNPTAFYLCASSISGRGAYEQYFGPGTRLTVT.

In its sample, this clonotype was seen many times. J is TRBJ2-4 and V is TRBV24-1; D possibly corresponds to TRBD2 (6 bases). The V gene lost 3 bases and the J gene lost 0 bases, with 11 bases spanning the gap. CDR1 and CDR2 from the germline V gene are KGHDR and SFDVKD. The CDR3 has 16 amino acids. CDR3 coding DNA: TGTGCCACCAGTGATCAGCGGGCGGGAGCCAAAAACATTCAGTACTTC. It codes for CATSDQRAGAKNIQYF.

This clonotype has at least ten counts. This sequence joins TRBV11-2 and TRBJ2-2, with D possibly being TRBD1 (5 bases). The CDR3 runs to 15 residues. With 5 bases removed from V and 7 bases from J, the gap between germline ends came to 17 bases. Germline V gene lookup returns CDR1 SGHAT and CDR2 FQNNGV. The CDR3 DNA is TGTGCCAGCAGCGGATGGCCTCAGGGTCACGGGGAGCTGTTTTTT. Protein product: CASSGWPQGHGELFF.

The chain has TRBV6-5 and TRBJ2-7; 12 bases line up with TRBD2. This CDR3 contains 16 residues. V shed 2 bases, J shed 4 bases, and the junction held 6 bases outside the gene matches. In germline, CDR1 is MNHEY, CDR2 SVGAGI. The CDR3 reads CASSYEASGRGYEQYF. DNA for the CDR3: TGTGCCAGCAGTTACGAGGCTAGCGGGAGGGGATACGAGCAGTACTTC.

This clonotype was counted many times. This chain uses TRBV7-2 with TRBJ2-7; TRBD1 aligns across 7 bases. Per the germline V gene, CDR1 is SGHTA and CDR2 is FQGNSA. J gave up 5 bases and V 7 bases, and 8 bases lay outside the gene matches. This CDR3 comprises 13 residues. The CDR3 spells CASTLRDSHEQYF. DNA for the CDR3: TGTGCCAGCACCCTTCGGGACAGCCACGAGCAGTACTTC. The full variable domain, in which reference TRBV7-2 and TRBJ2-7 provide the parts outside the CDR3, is GAGVSQSPSNKVTEKGKDVELRCDPISGHTALYWYRQSLGQGLEFLIYFQGNSAPDKSGLPSDRFSAERTGGSVSTLTIQRTQQEDSAVYLCASTLRDSHEQYFGPGTRLTVT.

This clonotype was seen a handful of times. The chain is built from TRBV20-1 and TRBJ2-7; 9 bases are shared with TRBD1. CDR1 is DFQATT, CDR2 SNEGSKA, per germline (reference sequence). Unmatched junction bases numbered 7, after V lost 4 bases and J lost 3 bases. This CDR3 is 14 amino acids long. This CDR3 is CSANHRDRVYEQYF. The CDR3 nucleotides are TGCAGTGCTAACCACCGGGACAGGGTCTACGAGCAGTACTTC.

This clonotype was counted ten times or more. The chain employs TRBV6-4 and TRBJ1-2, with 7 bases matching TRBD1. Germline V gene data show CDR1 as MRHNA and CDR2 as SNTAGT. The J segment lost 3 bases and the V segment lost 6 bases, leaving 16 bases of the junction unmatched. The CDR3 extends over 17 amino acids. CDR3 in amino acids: CASSRTMRPGTDYGYTF. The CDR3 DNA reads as TGTGCCAGCAGCCGTACCATGAGGCCGGGGACAGACTATGGCTACACCTTC.

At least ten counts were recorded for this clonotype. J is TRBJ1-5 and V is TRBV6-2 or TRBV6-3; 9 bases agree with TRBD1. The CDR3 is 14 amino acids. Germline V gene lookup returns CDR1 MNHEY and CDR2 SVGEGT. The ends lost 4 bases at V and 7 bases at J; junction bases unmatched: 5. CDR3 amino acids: CASSWDRASQPQHF. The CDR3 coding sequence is TGTGCCAGCAGTTGGGACAGGGCCTCGCAGCCCCAGCATTTT.

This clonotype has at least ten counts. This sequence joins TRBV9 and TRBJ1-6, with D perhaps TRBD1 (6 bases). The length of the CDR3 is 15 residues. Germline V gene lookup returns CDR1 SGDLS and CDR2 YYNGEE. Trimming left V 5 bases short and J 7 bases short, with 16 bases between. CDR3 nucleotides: TGTGCCAGCAGACCCCCCGGGGGCGACAATTCACCCCTCCACTTT. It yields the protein CASRPPGGDNSPLHF. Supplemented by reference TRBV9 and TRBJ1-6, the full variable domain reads DSGVTQTPKHLITATGQRVTLRCSPRSGDLSVYWYQQSLDQGLQFLIQYYNGEERAKGNILERFSAQQFPDLHSELNLSSLELGDSALYFCASRPPGGDNSPLHFGNGTRLTVT.

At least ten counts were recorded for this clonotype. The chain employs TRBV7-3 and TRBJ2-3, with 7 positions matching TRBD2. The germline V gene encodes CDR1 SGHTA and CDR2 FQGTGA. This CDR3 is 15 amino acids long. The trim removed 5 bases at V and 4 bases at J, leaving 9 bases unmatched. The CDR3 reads CASSPWAGESDTQYF. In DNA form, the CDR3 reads TGTGCCAGCAGCCCCTGGGCGGGAGAATCAGATACGCAGTATTTT. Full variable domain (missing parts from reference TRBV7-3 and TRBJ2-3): GAGVSQTPSNKVTEKGKYVELRCDPISGHTALYWYRQSLGQGPEFLIYFQGTGAADDSGLPNDRFFAVRPEGSVSTLKIQRTERGDSAVYLCASSPWAGESDTQYFGPGTRLTVL.

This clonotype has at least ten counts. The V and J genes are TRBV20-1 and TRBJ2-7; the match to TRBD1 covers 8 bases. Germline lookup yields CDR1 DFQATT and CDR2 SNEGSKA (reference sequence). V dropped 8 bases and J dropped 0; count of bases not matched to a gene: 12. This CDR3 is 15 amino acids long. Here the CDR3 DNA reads TGCAGTTTTCTCGTGGGACAGGCCCTCTCCTACGAGCAGTACTTC. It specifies CSFLVGQALSYEQYF.

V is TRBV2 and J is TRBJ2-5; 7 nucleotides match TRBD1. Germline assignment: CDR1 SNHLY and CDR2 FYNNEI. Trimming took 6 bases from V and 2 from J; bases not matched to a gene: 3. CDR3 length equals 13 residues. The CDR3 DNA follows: TGTGCCAGCAGGCACAGGGGACAAGAGACCCAGTACTTC. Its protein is CASRHRGQETQYF.

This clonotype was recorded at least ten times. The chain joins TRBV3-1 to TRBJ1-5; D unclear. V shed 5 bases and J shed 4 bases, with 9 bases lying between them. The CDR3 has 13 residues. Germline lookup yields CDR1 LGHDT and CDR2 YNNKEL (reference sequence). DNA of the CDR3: TGTGCCAGCAGCTTCCAAATTAATCAGCCCCAGCATTTT. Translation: CASSFQINQPQHF. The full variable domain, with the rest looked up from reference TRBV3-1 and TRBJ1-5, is DTAVSQTPKYLVTQMGNDKSIKCEQNLGHDTMYWYKQDSKKFLKIMFSYNNKELIINETVPNRFSPKSPDKAHLNLHINSLELGDSAVYFCASSFQINQPQHFGDGTRLSIL.

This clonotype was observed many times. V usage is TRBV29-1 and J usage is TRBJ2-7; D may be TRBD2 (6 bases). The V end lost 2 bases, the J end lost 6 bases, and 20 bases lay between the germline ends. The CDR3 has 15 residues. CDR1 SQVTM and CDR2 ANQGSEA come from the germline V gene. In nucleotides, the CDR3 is TGCAGCGTTGAAATCACCGGGACCGCCGGGGGCGAGCAGTACTTC. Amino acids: CSVEITGTAGGEQYF.

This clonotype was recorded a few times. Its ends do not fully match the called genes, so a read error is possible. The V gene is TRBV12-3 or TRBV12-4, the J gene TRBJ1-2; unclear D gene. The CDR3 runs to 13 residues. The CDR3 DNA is TGTGCCAGCAATATACTTGGGTGGAATGGCTACATCTTC. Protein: CASNILGWNGYIF.

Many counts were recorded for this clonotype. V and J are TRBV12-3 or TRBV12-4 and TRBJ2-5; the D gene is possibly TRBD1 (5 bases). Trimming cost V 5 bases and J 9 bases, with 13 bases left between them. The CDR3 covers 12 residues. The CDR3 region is CASSVSTGAQYF. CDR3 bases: TGTGCCAGCAGTGTTAGCACAGGAGCCCAGTACTTC.

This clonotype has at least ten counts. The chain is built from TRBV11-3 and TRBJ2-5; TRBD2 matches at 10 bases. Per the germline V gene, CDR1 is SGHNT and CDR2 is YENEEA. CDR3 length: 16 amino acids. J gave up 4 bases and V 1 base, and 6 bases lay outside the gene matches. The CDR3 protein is CASSLVSGGAPETQYF. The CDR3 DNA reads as TGTGCCAGCAGCTTAGTGAGCGGGGGGGCACCAGAGACCCAGTACTTC. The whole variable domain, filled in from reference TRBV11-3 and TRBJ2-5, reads EAGVVQSPRYKIIEKKQPVAFWCNPISGHNTLYWYLQNLGQGPELLIRYENEEAVDDSQLPKDRFSAERLKGVDSTLKIQPAELGDSAVYLCASSLVSGGAPETQYFGPGTRLLVL.

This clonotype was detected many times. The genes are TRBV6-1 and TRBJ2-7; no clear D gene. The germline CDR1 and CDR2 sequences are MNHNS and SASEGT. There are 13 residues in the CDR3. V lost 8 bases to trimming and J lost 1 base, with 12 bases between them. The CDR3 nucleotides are TGTGCCAGCGCTCCATCGGAGTCCTACGAGCAGTACTTC. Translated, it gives CASAPSESYEQYF.

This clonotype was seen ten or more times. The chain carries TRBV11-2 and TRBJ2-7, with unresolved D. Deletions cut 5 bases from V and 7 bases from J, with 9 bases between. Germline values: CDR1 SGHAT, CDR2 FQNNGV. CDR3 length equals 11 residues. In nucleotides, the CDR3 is TGTGCCAGCAGCGACGTTAAAGAGCAGTACTTC. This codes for CASSDVKEQYF.

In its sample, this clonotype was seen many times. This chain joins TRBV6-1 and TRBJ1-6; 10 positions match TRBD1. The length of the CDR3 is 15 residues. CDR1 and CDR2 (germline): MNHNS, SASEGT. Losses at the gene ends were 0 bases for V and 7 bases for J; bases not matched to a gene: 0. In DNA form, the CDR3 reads TGTGCCAGCAGTGAAGCGGGACAGGGGAATTCACCCCTCCACTTT. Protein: CASSEAGQGNSPLHF.

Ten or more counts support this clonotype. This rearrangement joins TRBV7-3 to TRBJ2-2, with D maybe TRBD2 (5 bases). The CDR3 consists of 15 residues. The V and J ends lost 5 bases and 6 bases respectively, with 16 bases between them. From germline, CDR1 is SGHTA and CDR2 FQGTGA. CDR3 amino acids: CASSQGLGLSGELFF. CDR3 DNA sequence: TGTGCCAGCAGCCAAGGACTGGGATTATCCGGGGAGCTGTTTTTT.

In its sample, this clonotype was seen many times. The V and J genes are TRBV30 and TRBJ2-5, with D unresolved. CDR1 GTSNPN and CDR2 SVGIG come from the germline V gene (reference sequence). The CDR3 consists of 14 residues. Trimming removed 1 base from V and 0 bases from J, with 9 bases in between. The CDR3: CAWSGGTHQETQYF. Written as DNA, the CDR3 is TGTGCCTGGAGTGGGGGAACTCACCAAGAGACCCAGTACTTC.

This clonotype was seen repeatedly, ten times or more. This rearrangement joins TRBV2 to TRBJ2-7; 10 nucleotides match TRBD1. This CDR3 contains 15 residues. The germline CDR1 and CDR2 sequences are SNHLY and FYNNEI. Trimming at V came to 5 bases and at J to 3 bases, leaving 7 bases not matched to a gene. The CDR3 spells CASSKRDRGNYEQYF. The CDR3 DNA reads TGTGCCAGCAGTAAACGGGACAGGGGCAACTACGAGCAGTACTTC.

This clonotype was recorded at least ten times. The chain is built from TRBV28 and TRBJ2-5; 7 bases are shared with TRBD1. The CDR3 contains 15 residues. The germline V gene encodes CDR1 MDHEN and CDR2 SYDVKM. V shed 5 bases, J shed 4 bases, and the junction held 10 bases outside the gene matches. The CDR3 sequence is CASSPRGRGRETQYF. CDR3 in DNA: TGTGCCAGCAGTCCCAGGGGAAGGGGGCGAGAGACCCAGTACTTC. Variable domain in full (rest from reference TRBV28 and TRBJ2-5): DVKVTQSSRYLVKRTGEKVFLECVQDMDHENMFWYRQDPGLGLRLIYFSYDVKMKEKGDIPEGYSVSREKKERFSLILESASTNQTSMYLCASSPRGRGRETQYFGPGTRLLVL.

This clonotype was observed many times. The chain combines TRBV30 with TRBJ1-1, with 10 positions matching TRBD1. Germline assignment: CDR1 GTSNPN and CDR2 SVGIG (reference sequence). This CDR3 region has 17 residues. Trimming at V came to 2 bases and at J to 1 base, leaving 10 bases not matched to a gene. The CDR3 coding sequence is TGTGCCTGGAGTACTAGGACAGGGGGGATAAAGAACACTGAAGCTTTCTTT. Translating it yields CAWSTRTGGIKNTEAFF. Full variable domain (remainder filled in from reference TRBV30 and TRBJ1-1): SQTIHQWPATLVQPVGSPLSLECTVEGTSNPNLYWYRQAAGRGLQLLFYSVGIGQISSEVPQNLSASRPQDRQFILSSKKLLLSDSGFYLCAWSTRTGGIKNTEAFFGQGTRLTVV.

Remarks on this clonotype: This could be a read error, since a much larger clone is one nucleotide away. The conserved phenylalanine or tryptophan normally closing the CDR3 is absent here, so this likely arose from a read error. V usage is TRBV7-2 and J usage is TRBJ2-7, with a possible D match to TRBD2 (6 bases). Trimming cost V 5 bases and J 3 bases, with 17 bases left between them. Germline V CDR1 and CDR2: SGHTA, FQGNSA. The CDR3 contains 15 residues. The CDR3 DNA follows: TGTGCCAGCAGCAACAGACCCGGCGGGGTCTACGAGCAGTACCTC. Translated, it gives CASSNRPGGVYEQYL.